Below are 27 T cell receptor beta chains sequenced from a single sample in a study of blood T cell repertoires in COVID-19. Assay used: immunoSEQ multiplex PCR; TCRdb lists only in-frame clones, some missing. The data hold about 170,000 clones, with around 82% observed a single time. Material for sequencing was peripheral blood. Source of these receptors: an elderly woman with acute or convalescent COVID-19.

The chain carries TRBV3-1 (or the pseudogene TRBV3-2) and TRBJ2-2; 7 positions match TRBD1. V lost 2 bases, J lost 2 bases, and 5 bases stayed unmatched. The CDR3 sequence is 16 residues long. CDR1 and CDR2 (germline): LGHDT, YNNKEL (reference sequence). The DNA for the CDR3 is TGTGCCAGCAGCCAAACCAGGGGGTCTAACACCGGGGAGCTGTTTTTT. It is translated as CASSQTRGSNTGELFF.

In this sample, this clone turned up a few times. Other DNA sequences in this specimen translate into the identical CDR3. V usage is TRBV12-3 or TRBV12-4 and J usage is TRBJ2-5; TRBD2 matches at 7 bases. CDR3 length equals 13 residues. With V trimmed by 3 bases and J by 3 bases, 1 base remained unmatched. CDR3: CASSFGGEETQYF. The CDR3 nucleotides read TGTGCCAGCAGTTTTGGGGGGGAAGAGACCCAGTACTTC.

This chain uses TRBV2 with TRBJ1-1; D might be TRBD1 (6 bases). The CDR3 totals 13 residues. Deletions cut 5 bases from V and 4 bases from J, with 11 bases between. Germline CDR1 is SNHLY and CDR2 is FYNNEI. The CDR3 spells CASSTGLATEAFF. In DNA form, the CDR3 reads TGTGCCAGCAGTACAGGGTTGGCCACTGAAGCTTTCTTT.

The CDR3 loop reads CASSETAIYNEQFF. CDR3 bases: TGTGCCAGCAGTGAGACAGCCATATACAATGAGCAGTTCTTC. The genes are TRBV2 and TRBJ2-1, with D perhaps TRBD1 (5 bases). Deletions cut 3 bases from V and 4 bases from J, with 10 bases between. The CDR3 runs to 14 residues. The germline V gene encodes CDR1 SNHLY and CDR2 FYNNEI. The full variable domain, its missing parts supplied by reference TRBV2 and TRBJ2-1, is EPEVTQTPSHQVTQMGQEVILRCVPISNHLYFYWYRQILGQKVEFLVSFYNNEISEKSEIFDDQFSVERPDGSNFTLKIRSTKLEDSAMYFCASSETAIYNEQFFGPGTRLTVL.

This chain's CDR3 is CASSMGTGVTDTQYF. In nucleotides, the CDR3 is TGTGCCAGTAGTATGGGGACAGGGGTAACAGATACGCAGTATTTT. The chain joins TRBV19 to TRBJ2-3; 10 bases map to TRBD1. The germline V gene encodes CDR1 LNHDA and CDR2 SQIVND (reference sequence). After removal of 3 bases from V and 3 bases from J, the junction contained 3 bases not matched to a gene. The CDR3 spans 15 residues.

The V gene is TRBV30, the J gene TRBJ2-1, with D possibly being TRBD2 (6 bases). The CDR3 covers 14 residues. The germline V and J ends were trimmed by 2 bases and 4 bases, with 12 bases remaining between them. Germline loops: CDR1 GTSNPN, CDR2 SVGIG (reference sequence). Written as DNA, the CDR3 is TGTGCCTGGAGTAGGGGAGGTTTGTACAATGAGCAGTTCTTC. The encoded protein is CAWSRGGLYNEQFF.

The chain carries TRBV7-8 and TRBJ1-1; possible D gene TRBD1, 6 bases. The germline V gene has CDR1 SGHVS and CDR2 FQNEAQ. This CDR3 has 15 residues. V lost 5 bases to trimming and J lost 4 bases, with 17 bases between them. CDR3 residues: CASSPRGGRRTEAFF. The CDR3 DNA is TGTGCCAGCAGCCCACGGGGGGGGCGCCGCACTGAAGCTTTCTTT.

In DNA form, the CDR3 reads TGTGCCACTCAAGACGTGGGCATGGATGAGCAGTTCTTC. Translated, it gives CATQDVGMDEQFF. The V and J genes are TRBV2 and TRBJ2-1; D gene uncertain. This CDR3 spans 13 amino acids. Per the germline V gene, CDR1 is SNHLY and CDR2 is FYNNEI. V lost 10 bases and J lost 8, with 18 bases in between.

The chain is built from TRBV3-1 (or the pseudogene TRBV3-2) and TRBJ2-2; D is undetermined. V gave up 1 base and J gave up 4 bases, with 7 bases separating them. Looked up from germline, CDR1 is LGHDT and CDR2 is YNNKEL (reference sequence). The CDR3 extends over 14 amino acids. Here the CDR3 reads CASSQVRSTGELFF. CDR3 bases: TGTGCCAGCAGCCAAGTGAGGTCCACCGGGGAGCTGTTTTTT.

The chain combines TRBV6-1 with TRBJ1-3; D is unclear. This CDR3 contains 19 residues. V was trimmed by 0 bases and J by 4 bases, leaving 22 bases between them. Germline V lookup: CDR1 MNHNS, CDR2 SASEGT. This chain's CDR3 is CASSEAHAVGRYTGNTIYF. The CDR3 nucleotides read TGTGCCAGCAGTGAAGCGCACGCTGTAGGGAGATATACAGGAAACACCATATATTTT.

The chain has TRBV30 and TRBJ2-1; 9 bases are shared with TRBD2. V was pared by 1 base and J by 7 bases, with 8 bases of the junction left unmatched. The CDR3 totals 15 residues. From germline, CDR1 is GTSNPN and CDR2 SVGIG (reference sequence). The CDR3 nucleotides read TGTGCCTGGAGTGGAGGCGGGGGGGCTTGGAATGAGCAGTTCTTC. The encoded protein is CAWSGGGGAWNEQFF. Full variable domain (outside the CDR3, taken from reference TRBV30 and TRBJ2-1): SQTIHQWPATLVQPVGSPLSLECTVEGTSNPNLYWYRQAAGRGLQLLFYSVGIGQISSEVPQNLSASRPQDRQFILSSKKLLLSDSGFYLCAWSGGGGAWNEQFFGPGTRLTVL.

The rearrangement uses TRBV6-5 and TRBJ1-3, with 7 bases aligning to TRBD1. V lost 2 bases, J lost 4 bases, and 5 bases stayed unmatched. Germline loops: CDR1 MNHEY, CDR2 SVGAGI. The CDR3 spans 15 residues. Written as DNA, the CDR3 is TGTGCCAGCAGTTACCGGGCAGGGGGGGGAAACACCATATATTTT. Its protein product is CASSYRAGGGNTIYF.

The V call is TRBV6-5, the J call TRBJ2-7, with TRBD2 identical over 7 bases. The CDR3 contains 14 residues. The junction had 5 bases not matched to a gene; V was cut back by 6 bases and J by 0 bases. Germline assignment: CDR1 MNHEY and CDR2 SVGAGI. CDR3 in DNA: TGTGCCAGCAGGGGCGGGAGCCTCTCCTACGAGCAGTACTTC. Translating gives CASRGGSLSYEQYF.

The CDR3 loop reads CASSKSGRGGWHEQYF. DNA of the CDR3: TGTGCCAGCAGCAAATCCGGACGGGGGGGATGGCACGAGCAGTACTTC. The V call is TRBV21-1, the J call TRBJ2-7; TRBD2 was called by the table and not checked on the DNA. TRBV21-1 constitutes a pseudogene. The length of the CDR3 is 16 residues.

This clone was counted a few times. The gene calls are TRBV11-2 and TRBJ2-1; 16 bases match TRBD2. CDR3 size: 18 residues. V trimming: 1 base; J trimming: 9 bases; junction bases outside the gene matches: 9. Per the germline V gene, CDR1 is SGHAT and CDR2 is FQNNGV. The CDR3 coding sequence is TGTGCCAGCAGCTTAGTACCCGGGACTAGCGGGAGGGATGGTGAGCAGTTCTTC. Amino acid sequence: CASSLVPGTSGRDGEQFF.

This clone was counted only a few times. V usage is TRBV6-5 and J usage is TRBJ2-7; D is unresolved. The germline gives CDR1 MNHEY, CDR2 SVGAGI. The CDR3 has 15 amino acids. V was cut by 2 bases and J by 3 bases, with 14 bases left in between. CDR3 sequence: CASSYGLNRNYEQYF. CDR3 coding DNA: TGTGCCAGCAGTTACGGCCTCAACAGAAACTACGAGCAGTACTTC.

This sequence joins TRBV5-4 and TRBJ1-2; TRBD1 matches 12 bases. The ends lost 2 bases at V and 0 bases at J; junction bases unmatched: 8. The CDR3 has 18 amino acids. CDR1 and CDR2 (germline): SGHNT, YYREEE (reference sequence). The CDR3 protein is CASSFGWDRGRTNYGYTF. The CDR3 nucleotides are TGTGCCAGCAGCTTCGGTTGGGACAGGGGGCGCACTAACTATGGCTACACCTTC.

V is TRBV15 and J is TRBJ1-5; D is unclear. The CDR3 consists of 16 residues. The germline V gene has CDR1 LNHNV and CDR2 YYDKDF (reference sequence). V shed 0 bases and J shed 0 bases, with 9 bases lying between them. Here the CDR3 DNA reads TGTGCCACCAGCAGAGAACTTACAGTTAGCAATCAGCCCCAGCATTTT. This encodes CATSRELTVSNQPQHF. Complete variable domain (other parts from reference TRBV15 and TRBJ1-5): DAMVIQNPRYQVTQFGKPVTLSCSQTLNHNVMYWYQQKSSQAPKLLFHYYDKDFNNEADTPDNFQSRRPNTSFCFLDIRSPGLGDTAMYLCATSRELTVSNQPQHFGDGTRLSIL.

This clone came up once. This chain connects TRBV28 to TRBJ1-1; 8 bases map to TRBD1. Per the germline V gene, CDR1 is MDHEN and CDR2 is SYDVKM. The CDR3 consists of 14 residues. Trimming cost V 3 bases and J 10 bases; bases outside gene matches: 10. The CDR3 region is CASSFSDRGSVAFF. In DNA form, the CDR3 reads TGTGCCAGCAGTTTTAGCGACAGGGGAAGTGTAGCTTTCTTT.

The gene calls are TRBV30 and TRBJ1-2; tentatively, D is TRBD1 (6 bases). The CDR3 is made up of 14 amino acids. The V end was cut by 5 bases, the J end by 8 bases, with 21 bases between. Per the germline V gene, CDR1 is GTSNPN and CDR2 is SVGIG (reference sequence). In DNA, the CDR3 is TGTGCCTGGGACCGAGGCAGGGGTCAGAAAGGCTACACCTTC. Amino acid sequence: CAWDRGRGQKGYTF.

The CDR3 protein is CASSLTGLGNQPQHF. DNA of the CDR3: TGCGCCAGCAGCCTGACAGGGTTGGGCAATCAGCCCCAGCATTTT. V gene TRBV5-1 combines with J gene TRBJ1-5, with 7 bases that match TRBD1. The CDR3 loop spans 15 amino acids. Germline CDR1 SGHRS, CDR2 YFSETQ. V gave up 4 bases and J gave up 2 bases; unmatched junction bases: 6.

The gene calls are TRBV15 and TRBJ1-1; D is possibly TRBD1 (5 bases). V was trimmed by 2 bases and J by 1 base, leaving 8 bases between them. Germline-derived CDR1 and CDR2 are LNHNV and YYDKDF (reference sequence). This CDR3 is 14 amino acids long. As DNA, the CDR3 is TGTGCCACCAGCAGACTAGGACAGAACACTGAAGCTTTCTTT. Encoded protein: CATSRLGQNTEAFF.

This chain connects TRBV3-1 (or the pseudogene TRBV3-2) to TRBJ2-7, with D tentatively TRBD1 (6 bases). Germline lookup yields CDR1 LGHDT and CDR2 YNNKEL (reference sequence). V lost 3 bases and J 7 bases, leaving 16 bases between the germline ends. The length of the CDR3 is 14 residues. The CDR3 nucleotides are TGTGCCAGCAGCCAGGCCAGGGGCACGGGGGAGCAGTACTTC. Translation gives CASSQARGTGEQYF.

CDR3 in DNA: TGCGCCAGCAGCCCTTCTAGCGGCACAGATACGCAGTATTTT. It codes for CASSPSSGTDTQYF. This chain links TRBV5-1 with TRBJ2-3, with D perhaps TRBD2 (6 bases). The germline V gene has CDR1 SGHRS and CDR2 YFSETQ. The CDR3 is made up of 14 amino acids. The V gene lost 4 bases and the J gene lost 1 base, with 10 bases spanning the gap. The complete variable domain, with remaining parts taken from reference TRBV5-1 and TRBJ2-3, reads KAGVTQTPRYLIKTRGQQVTLSCSPISGHRSVSWYQQTPGQGLQFLFEYFSETQRNKGNFPGRFSGRQFSNSRSEMNVSTLELGDSALYLCASSPSSGTDTQYFGPGTRLTVL.

This clone has just a few counts. The V gene is TRBV15, the J gene TRBJ2-7; 7 bases fit TRBD2. Looked up from germline, CDR1 is LNHNV and CDR2 is YYDKDF (reference sequence). The V and J ends lost 0 bases and 0 bases, in that order; junction bases with no gene match: 5. CDR3 length: 16 amino acids. In DNA, the CDR3 is TGTGCCACCAGCAGAGAGGGAGGGTTCAGCTCCTACGAGCAGTACTTC. Its protein is CATSREGGFSSYEQYF.

The sample holds a few counts of this clone. The V and J genes are TRBV6-5 and TRBJ2-3; 8 bases match TRBD1. CDR3 size: 13 residues. J gave up 10 bases and V 2 bases, and 5 bases lay outside the gene matches. The germline gives CDR1 MNHEY, CDR2 SVGAGI. Here the CDR3 reads CASSYGGQASQYF. CDR3 nucleotide sequence: TGTGCCAGCAGTTACGGGGGACAGGCCTCGCAGTATTTT.

V is TRBV5-6 and J is TRBJ1-6; the D gene is possibly TRBD1 (5 bases). The germline V gene has CDR1 SGHDT and CDR2 YYEEEE. The CDR3 covers 15 residues. V lost 1 base and J lost 11, with 16 bases in between. CDR3 amino acids: CASSLKSPLRAPLHF. The DNA for the CDR3 is TGTGCCAGCAGCTTGAAGTCCCCCCTCAGGGCACCCCTCCACTTT.